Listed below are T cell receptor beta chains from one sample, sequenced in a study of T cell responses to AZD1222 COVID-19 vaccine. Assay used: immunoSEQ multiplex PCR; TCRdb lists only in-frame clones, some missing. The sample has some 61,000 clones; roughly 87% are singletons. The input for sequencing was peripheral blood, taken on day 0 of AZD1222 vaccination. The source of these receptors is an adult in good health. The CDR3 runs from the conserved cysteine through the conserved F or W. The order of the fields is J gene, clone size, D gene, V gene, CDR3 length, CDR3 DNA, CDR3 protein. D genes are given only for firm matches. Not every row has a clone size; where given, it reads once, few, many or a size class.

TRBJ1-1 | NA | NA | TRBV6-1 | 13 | TGTGCCAGCAGTGAATATGTGAACACTGAAGCTTTCTTT | CASSEYVNTEAFF
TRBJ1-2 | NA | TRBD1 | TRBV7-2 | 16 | TGTGCCAGCAGCTCTAATGCGGGACAGGGCCTCTATGGCTACACCTTC | CASSSNAGQGLYGYTF
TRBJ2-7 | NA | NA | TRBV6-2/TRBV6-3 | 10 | TGTGCCAGCAGTGGCTACGAGCAGTACTTC | CASSGYEQYF
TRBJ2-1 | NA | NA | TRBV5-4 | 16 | TGTGCCAGCAGCTTGGAAGGAGGGGAGGCCCTATTGGAGCAGTTCTTC | CASSLEGGEALLEQFF
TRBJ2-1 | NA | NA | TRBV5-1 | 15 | TGCGCCAGCAGCCCGGCCGTCGGACAGTACAATGAGCAGTTCTTC | CASSPAVGQYNEQFF
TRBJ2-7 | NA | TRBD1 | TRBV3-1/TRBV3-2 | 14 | TGTGCCAGCAGCTGGACAGGGGAATCGAGCGAGCAGTACTTC | CASSWTGESSEQYF
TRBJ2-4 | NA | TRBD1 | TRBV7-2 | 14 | TGTGCCAGCAGCTCAGCGACAGGGAAAAACATTCAGTACTTC | CASSSATGKNIQYF
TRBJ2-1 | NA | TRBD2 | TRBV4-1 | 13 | TGCGCCAGCAGCCAACCTAGCGGGGGGGAGCAGTTCTTC | CASSQPSGGEQFF
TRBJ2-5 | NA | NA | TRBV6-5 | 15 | TGTGCCAGCAGAACCGGGCCGGGACTCCAAGAGACCCAGTACTTC | CASRTGPGLQETQYF
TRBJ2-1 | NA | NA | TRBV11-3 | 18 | TGTGCCAGCAGCTTAGATTATAGGACGGGTCTATCCTACAATGAGCAGTTCTTC | CASSLDYRTGLSYNEQFF
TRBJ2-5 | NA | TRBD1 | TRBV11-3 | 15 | TGTGCCAGCAGCTTAGAGGGACAGGACCAAGAGACCCAGTACTTC | CASSLEGQDQETQYF
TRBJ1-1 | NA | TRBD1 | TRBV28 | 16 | TGTGCCAGCAGTTTGGACAGGGGCTATGGGACCACTGAAGCTTTCTTT | CASSLDRGYGTTEAFF
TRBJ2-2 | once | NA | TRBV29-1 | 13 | TGCAGCGTTTTGGGATCGAACACCGGGGAGCTGTTTTTT | CSVLGSNTGELFF
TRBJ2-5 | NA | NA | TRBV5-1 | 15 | TGCGCCAGCAGCTTGGTTTTAGGAAACCAAGAGACCCAGTACTTC | CASSLVLGNQETQYF
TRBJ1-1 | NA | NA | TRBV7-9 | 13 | TGTGCCAGCAGCTTAGTGGGGGACATGAAAGCTTTCTTT | CASSLVGDMKAFF
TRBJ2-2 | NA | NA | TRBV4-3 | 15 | TGCGCCAGCAGCCAAGATTGGCAGGTCACCGGGGAGCTGTTTTTT | CASSQDWQVTGELFF
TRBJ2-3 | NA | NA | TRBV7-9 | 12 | TGTGCCAGCAGCCCTGGCACAGATACGCAGTATTTT | CASSPGTDTQYF
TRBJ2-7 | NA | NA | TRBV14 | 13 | TGTGCCAGCAGCCAAGACGGCGCACGCGAGCAGTACTTC | CASSQDGAREQYF
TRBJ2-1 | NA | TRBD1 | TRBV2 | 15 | TGTGCCAGCAGTGTTGAGCAGGGGGCGCGGAATGAGCAGTTCTTC | CASSVEQGARNEQFF
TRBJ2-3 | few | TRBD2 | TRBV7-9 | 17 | TGTGCCAGCAGCCAAAGCCCTAGCGGGAGAGCGGCAGATACGCAGTATTTT | CASSQSPSGRAADTQYF
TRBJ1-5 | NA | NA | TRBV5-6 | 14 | TGTGCCAGCAGCATAGGGGGAAGCAATCAGCCCCAGCATTTT | CASSIGGSNQPQHF
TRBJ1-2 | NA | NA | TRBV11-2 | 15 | TGTGCCAGCAGGCCTGAAATCGGACAGAACTATGGCTACACCTTC | CASRPEIGQNYGYTF
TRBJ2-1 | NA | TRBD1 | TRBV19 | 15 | TGTGCCAGTAGTGGGACAGGGGGCGCGGGGAATGAGCAGTTCTTC | CASSGTGGAGNEQFF
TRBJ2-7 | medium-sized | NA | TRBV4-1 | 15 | TGCGCCAGCAGCCAAGTGGAGGGCGCGACCTACGAGCAGTACTTC | CASSQVEGATYEQYF
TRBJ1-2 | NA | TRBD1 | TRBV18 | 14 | TGTGCCAGCTCACCACGACAGGGTGAGGGTGGCTACACCTTC | CASSPRQGEGGYTF
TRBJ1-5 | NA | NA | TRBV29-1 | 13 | TGCAGCGTGGAAACAGGGTCCAATCAGCCCCAGCATTTT | CSVETGSNQPQHF
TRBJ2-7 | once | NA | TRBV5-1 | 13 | TGCGCCAGCAGCTTGGCCAGCTCCTACGAGCAGTACTTC | CASSLASSYEQYF
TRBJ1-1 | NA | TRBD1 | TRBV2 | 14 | TGTGCCAGCCTAGACAGGGACCCGAACACTGAAGCTTTCTTT | CASLDRDPNTEAFF
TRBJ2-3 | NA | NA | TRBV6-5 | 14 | TGTGCCAGCAGCCCCGGGACTCCCACAGATACGCAGTATTTT | CASSPGTPTDTQYF
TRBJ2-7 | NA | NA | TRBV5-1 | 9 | TGCGCCAGCACACACGAGCAGTACTTC | CASTHEQYF
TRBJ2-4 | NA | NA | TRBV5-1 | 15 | TGCGCCAGCAGCTTGACGACAGTAGCCAAAAACATTCAGTACTTC | CASSLTTVAKNIQYF
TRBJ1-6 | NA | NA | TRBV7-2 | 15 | TGTGCCAGCAGCTTAAGTCGGGGAGGAGATTCACCCCTCCACTTT | CASSLSRGGDSPLHF
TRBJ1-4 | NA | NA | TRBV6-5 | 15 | TGTGCCAGCAGTTACTCCCATCAAGGGAATAGGGAACTGTTTTTT | CASSYSHQGNRELFF
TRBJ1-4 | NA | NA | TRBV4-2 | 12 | TGTGCCAGCAGCGCGGAGGGGGAACCCGGAACTTTT | CASSAEGEPGTF
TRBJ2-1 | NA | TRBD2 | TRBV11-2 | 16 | TGTGCCAGCAGCCTCAGGACTAGCGGGAGATGGGATGAGCAGTTCTTC | CASSLRTSGRWDEQFF
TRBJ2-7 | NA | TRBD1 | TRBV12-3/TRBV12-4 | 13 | TGTGCCAGCAGTTTGGGACAGACCTACGAGCAGTACTTC | CASSLGQTYEQYF
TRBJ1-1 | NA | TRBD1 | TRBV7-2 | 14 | TGTGCCAGCAGCAGACAGGGGCTGAACACTGAAGCTTTCTTT | CASSRQGLNTEAFF
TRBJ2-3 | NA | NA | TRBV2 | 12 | TGTGCCAGCAGTGAAGATGTTGGTCGGGAGTATTTT | CASSEDVGREYF
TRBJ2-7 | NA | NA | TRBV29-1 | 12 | TGCAGCGTTGGGGCCAGCTCCTACGAGCAGTACTTC | CSVGASSYEQYF
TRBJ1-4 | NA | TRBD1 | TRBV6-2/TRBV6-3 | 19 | TGTGCCAGCAGTCTTCGCGGACAGGGGGCCCGTTTAACTAATGAAAAACTGTTTTTT | CASSLRGQGARLTNEKLFF
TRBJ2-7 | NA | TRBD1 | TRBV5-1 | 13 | TGCGCCAGCAGCGTACAGGGGGAGAGGGAGCAGTACTTC | CASSVQGEREQYF
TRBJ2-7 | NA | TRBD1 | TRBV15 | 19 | TGTGCCACCAGCAGAGTCGGGACAGGGGGCGACCCTAGCTCCTACGAGCAGTACTTC | CATSRVGTGGDPSSYEQYF
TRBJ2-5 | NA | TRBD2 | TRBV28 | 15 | TGTGCCAGCAGTTTCCGTAGCGGGAGTGGAGAGACCCAGTACTTC | CASSFRSGSGETQYF
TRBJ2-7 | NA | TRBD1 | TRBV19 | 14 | TGTGCCACCAAAGGGGCAGGGGGCTTTTACGAGCAGTACTTC | CATKGAGGFYEQYF
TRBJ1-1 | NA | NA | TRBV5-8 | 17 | TGTGCCAGCAGCTTGATGAGGGGAGGTGCAAAAGACACTGAAGCTTTCTTT | CASSLMRGGAKDTEAFF
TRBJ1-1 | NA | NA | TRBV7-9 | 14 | TGTGCCAGCAGCTTACCGGGGGGTTCCACTGAAGCTTTCTTT | CASSLPGGSTEAFF
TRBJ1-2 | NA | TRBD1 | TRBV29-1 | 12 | TGCAGCGTTGAGACAGGGGTCTATGGCTACACCTTC | CSVETGVYGYTF
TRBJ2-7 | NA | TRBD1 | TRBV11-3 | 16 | TGTGCCAGCAGCGACCGGGGAGGGACAGGGGGCTACGAGCAGTACTTC | CASSDRGGTGGYEQYF
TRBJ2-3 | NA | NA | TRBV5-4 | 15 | TGTGCCAGCAGCTCAATACGGGCCATCACAGATACGCAGTATTTT | CASSSIRAITDTQYF
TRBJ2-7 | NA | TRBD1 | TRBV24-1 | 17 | TGTGCCACCAGTGATTCCTCTCCGGACAGGAGCTCCTACGAGCAGTATTTC | CATSDSSPDRSSYEQYF
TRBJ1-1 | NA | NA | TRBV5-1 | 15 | TGCGCCAGCAGCTTCGACAGGACACCTCACACTGAAGCTTTCTTT | CASSFDRTPHTEAFF
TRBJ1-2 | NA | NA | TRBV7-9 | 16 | TGTGCCAGCAGCTTAATCTCCGGGGGGGAGAGGTATGGCTACACCTTC | CASSLISGGERYGYTF
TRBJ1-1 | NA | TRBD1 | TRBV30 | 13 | TGTGCCTGGAGTAGGCAGGGGGGCACTGAAGCTTTCTTT | CAWSRQGGTEAFF
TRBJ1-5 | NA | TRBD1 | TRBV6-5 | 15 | TGTGCCAGCAGCGCGGACAGGGAGGTCGACCAGCCCCAGCATTTT | CASSADREVDQPQHF
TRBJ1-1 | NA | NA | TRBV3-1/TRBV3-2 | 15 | TGTGCCAGCAGCCAAGAGCCGGGGTGGCACACTGAAGCTTTCTTT | CASSQEPGWHTEAFF
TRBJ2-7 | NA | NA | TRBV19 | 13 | TGTGCCAGTAGTCCCGTCCGGGGCTACGAGCAGTACTTC | CASSPVRGYEQYF
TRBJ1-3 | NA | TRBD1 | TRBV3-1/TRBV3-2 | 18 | TGTGCCAGCAGCCAAGATGGGACAGCGGCTCTCTCTGGAAACACCATATATTTT | CASSQDGTAALSGNTIYF
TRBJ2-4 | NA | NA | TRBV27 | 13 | TGTGCCAGCAGTTTCGTTCCCGTTGACATTCAGTACTTC | CASSFVPVDIQYF
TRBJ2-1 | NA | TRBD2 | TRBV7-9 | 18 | TGTGCCAGCAGCCCCGCGAGAGGGAGGGGAAGCTCCTACAATGAGCAGTTCTTC | CASSPARGRGSSYNEQFF
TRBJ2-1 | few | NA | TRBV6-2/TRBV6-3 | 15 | TGTGCCAGCAGTTACGCTCTTTTGTCGGGGACTGAGCAGTTCTTC | CASSYALLSGTEQFF